This T cell receptor beta chain stems from a study of a mutant IDH1 vaccine in newly diagnosed glioma. About the research overall: Radiotherapy alone preceded vaccination by 4-6 weeks; alternatively, vaccination started with temozolomide cycles. Those enrolled had earlier been treated with radiotherapy, temozolomide, or both, mostly both.

This clone appeared once. Its antigen is unknown. Time point given: week 5, during vaccination. Each vaccine dose was 300 ug of mutant IDH1 20-mer peptide, with topical imiquimod. Only in-frame clones appear in the TCRdb table, and some are missing; sequencing was by immunoSEQ multiplex PCR. The table includes roughly 50,000 clones, around 80% detected once. The CDR3 loop spans 19 amino acids. With 4 bases clipped from V and 6 bases from J, the junction kept 20 bases outside the gene matches. The V gene's germline CDR1 is MNHNS and CDR2 SASEGT. Study findings and constraints: It was about 92% of patients that developed vaccine-induced immune responses. Pseudoprogression appeared independent of alterations in top peripheral clonotypes.

The specimen comprised PBMCs, sampled from a glioma patient whose treatment included an IDH1 peptide vaccine. The receptor comes from a woman aged 40 to 50 with glioma. The rearrangement links TRBV6-1 to TRBJ2-2; TRBD1 matches 7 bases. This CDR3 is CASSALSGGERGHPGELFF. In DNA, the CDR3 is TGTGCCAGCAGTGCGTTGAGTGGGGGAGAAAGGGGGCATCCCGGGGAGCTGTTTTTT.